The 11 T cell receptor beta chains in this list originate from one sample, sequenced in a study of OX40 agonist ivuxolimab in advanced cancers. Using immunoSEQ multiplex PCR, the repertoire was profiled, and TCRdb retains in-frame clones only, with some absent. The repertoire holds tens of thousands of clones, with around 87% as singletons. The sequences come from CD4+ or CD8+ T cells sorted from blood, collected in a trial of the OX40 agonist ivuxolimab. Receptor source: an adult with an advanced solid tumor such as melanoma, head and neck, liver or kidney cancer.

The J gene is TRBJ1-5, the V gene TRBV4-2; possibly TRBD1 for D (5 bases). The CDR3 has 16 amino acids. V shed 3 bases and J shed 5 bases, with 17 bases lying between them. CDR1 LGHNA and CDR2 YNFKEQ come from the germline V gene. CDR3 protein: CASSQNQGVSDQPQHF. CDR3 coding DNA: TGTGCCAGCAGCCAGAATCAAGGGGTGTCAGATCAGCCCCAGCATTTT.

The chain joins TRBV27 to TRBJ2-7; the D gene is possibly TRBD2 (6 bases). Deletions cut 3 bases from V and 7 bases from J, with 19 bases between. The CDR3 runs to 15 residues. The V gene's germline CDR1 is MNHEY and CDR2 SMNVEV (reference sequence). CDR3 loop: CASSLDGGNSREQYF. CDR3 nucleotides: TGTGCCAGCAGTTTGGATGGGGGGAACTCCAGAGAGCAGTACTTC.

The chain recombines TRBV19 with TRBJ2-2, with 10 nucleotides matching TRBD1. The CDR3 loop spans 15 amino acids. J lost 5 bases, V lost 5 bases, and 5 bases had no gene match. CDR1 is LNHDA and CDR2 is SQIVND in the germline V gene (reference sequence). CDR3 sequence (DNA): TGTGCCAGTAGTGCGGGGACAGGGGTGACCGGGGAGCTGTTTTTT. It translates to CASSAGTGVTGELFF.

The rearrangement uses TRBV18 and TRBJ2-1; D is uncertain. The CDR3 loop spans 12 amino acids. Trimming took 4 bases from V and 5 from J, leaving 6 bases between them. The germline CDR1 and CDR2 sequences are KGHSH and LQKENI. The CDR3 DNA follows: TGTGCCAGCTCACAGGGCAACAATGAGCAGTTCTTC. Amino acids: CASSQGNNEQFF.

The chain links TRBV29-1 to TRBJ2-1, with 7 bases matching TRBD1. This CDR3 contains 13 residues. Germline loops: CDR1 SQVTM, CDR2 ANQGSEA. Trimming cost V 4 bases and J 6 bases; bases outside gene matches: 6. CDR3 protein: CSVVVYRGNEQFF. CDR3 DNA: TGCAGCGTTGTCGTCTACAGGGGCAATGAGCAGTTCTTC.

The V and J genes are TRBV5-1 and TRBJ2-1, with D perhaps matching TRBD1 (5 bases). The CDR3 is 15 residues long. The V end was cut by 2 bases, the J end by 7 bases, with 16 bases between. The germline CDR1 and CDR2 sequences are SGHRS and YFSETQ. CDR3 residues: CASSFTGSVGNEQFF. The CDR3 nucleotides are TGCGCCAGCAGCTTTACAGGTTCGGTGGGGAATGAGCAGTTCTTC.

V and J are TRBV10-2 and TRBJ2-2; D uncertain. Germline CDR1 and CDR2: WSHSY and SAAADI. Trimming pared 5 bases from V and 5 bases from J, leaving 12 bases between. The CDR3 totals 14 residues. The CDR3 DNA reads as TGCGCCAGCAGTTCCCTAGGAGAGACCGGGGAGCTGTTTTTT. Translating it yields CASSSLGETGELFF.

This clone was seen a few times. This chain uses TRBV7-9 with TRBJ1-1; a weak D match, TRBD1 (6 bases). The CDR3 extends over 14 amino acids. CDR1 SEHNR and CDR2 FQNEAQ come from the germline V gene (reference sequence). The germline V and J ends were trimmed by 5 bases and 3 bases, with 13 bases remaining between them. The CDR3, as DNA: TGTGCCAGCAGCCCAATAGGACAGTACACTGAAGCTTTCTTT. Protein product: CASSPIGQYTEAFF.

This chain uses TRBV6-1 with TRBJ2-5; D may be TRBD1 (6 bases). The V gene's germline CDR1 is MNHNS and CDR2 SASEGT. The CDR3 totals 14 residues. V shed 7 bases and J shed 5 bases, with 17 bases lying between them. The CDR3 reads CASNSQGRRETQYF. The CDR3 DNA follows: TGTGCCAGCAATTCTCAGGGGCGGAGGGAGACCCAGTACTTC.

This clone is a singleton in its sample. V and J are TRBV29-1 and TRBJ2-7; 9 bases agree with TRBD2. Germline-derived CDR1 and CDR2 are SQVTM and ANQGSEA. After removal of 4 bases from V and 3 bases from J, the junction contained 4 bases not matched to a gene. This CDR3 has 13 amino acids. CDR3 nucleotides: TGCAGCGTTGGAGCGGGAGGTTTCTACGAGCAGTACTTC. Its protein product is CSVGAGGFYEQYF.

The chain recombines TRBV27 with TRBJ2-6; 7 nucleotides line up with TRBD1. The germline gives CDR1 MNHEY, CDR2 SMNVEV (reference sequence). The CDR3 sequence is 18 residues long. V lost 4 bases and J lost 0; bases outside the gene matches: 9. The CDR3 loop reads CASSSALQGHSGANVLTF. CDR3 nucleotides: TGTGCCAGCAGTTCTGCCCTACAGGGGCACTCTGGGGCCAACGTCCTGACTTTC.